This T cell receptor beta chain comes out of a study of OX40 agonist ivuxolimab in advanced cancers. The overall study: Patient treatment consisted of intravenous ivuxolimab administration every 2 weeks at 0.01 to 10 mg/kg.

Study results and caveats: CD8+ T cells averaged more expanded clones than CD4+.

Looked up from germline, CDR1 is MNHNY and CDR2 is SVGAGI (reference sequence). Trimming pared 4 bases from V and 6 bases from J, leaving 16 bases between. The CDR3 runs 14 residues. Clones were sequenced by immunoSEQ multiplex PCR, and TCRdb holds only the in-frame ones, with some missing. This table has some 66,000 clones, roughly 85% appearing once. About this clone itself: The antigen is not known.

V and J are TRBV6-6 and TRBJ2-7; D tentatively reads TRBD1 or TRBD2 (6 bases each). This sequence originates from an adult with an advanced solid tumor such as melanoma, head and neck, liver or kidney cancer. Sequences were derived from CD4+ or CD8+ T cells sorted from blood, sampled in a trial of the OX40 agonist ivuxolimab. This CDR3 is CASSSYAGGGEQYF. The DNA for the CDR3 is TGTGCCAGCAGTTCCTACGCTGGAGGGGGCGAGCAGTACTTC.